These 2 T cell receptor beta chains originate from one sample sequenced in a study of Graves' ophthalmopathy and Graves' hyperthyroidism. RNA transcripts were the template, and TCR beta CDR3 regions were amplified from them. The workflow started with a first-round RT-PCR run with HTBI primers and then moved on to a second-round multiplex PCR. MiXCR was run by TCRdb on the multiplex PCR reads, yielding one entry per CDR3 protein. The table records under 350,000 distinct CDR3 sequences, about 17% of them present only once. Sequencing was performed on peripheral blood. Source of these receptors: an adult man with Graves' ophthalmopathy.

This clonotype was detected many times. The genes are TRBV9 and TRBJ1-3, with D possibly matching TRBD1 (5 bases). The ends were cut back, 0 bases at V and 0 bases at J, with 7 bases in the middle. The CDR3 length is 15 residues. Per the germline V gene, CDR1 is SGDLS and CDR2 is YYNGEE. The CDR3 reads CASSVGTNSGNTIYF. CDR3 in DNA: TGTGCCAGCAGCGTAGGGACAAACTCTGGAAACACCATATATTTT. Full variable domain (outside the CDR3, taken from reference TRBV9 and TRBJ1-3): DSGVTQTPKHLITATGQRVTLRCSPRSGDLSVYWYQQSLDQGLQFLIQYYNGEERAKGNILERFSAQQFPDLHSELNLSSLELGDSALYFCASSVGTNSGNTIYFGEGSWLTVV.

This clonotype was observed a handful of times. The rearrangement links TRBV2 to TRBJ2-7; the match to TRBD2 covers 9 bases. Germline V gene data show CDR1 as SNHLY and CDR2 as FYNNEI. The CDR3 totals 14 residues. With 4 bases clipped from V and 5 bases from J, the junction kept 6 bases outside the gene matches. CDR3 region: CASSAVAGDDEQYF. In DNA form, the CDR3 reads TGTGCCAGCAGTGCAGTAGCGGGAGATGACGAGCAGTACTTC.